Included here is one TCR beta chain sequence, with context. The data were taken from a study of blood T cell repertoires in COVID-19. Study at large: Collection of acute and convalescent COVID-19 samples took place in the United States, Italy and Spain. In each case, the material was cDNA or gDNA derived from T cells, B-cell-depleted T cells, or PBMCs.

As originally analysed: How many nucleated cells were present was estimated from reference gene primer amplification. Profiled with immunoSEQ multiplex PCR; TCRdb holds only in-frame clones, not every one. V and J calls and clone size come straight from that table; D and trimming were deduced from the DNA. The table records some 78,000 clones, about nine tenths of them present only once. V dropped 8 bases and J dropped 3; count of bases not matched to a gene: 8. This CDR3 contains 14 residues. From germline, CDR1 is SGHRS and CDR2 YFSETQ. The origin of this receptor is a woman between 45 and 60 years old in a cohort sampled during active COVID-19. Sequencing was done on a sample of peripheral blood. The rearrangement links TRBV5-1 to TRBJ2-1, with 7 bases identical to TRBD2. The CDR3 sequence is CASTASGIYNEQFF. The CDR3 bases are TGCGCCAGTACCGCTAGCGGTATCTACAATGAGCAGTTCTTC.